This TCR beta chain was identified during a study of T cells in Graves' hyperthyroidism and ophthalmopathy. General study results and limits: Expanded thyroid clonotypes (above 0.001) were mostly also found in blood.

Any patient presenting with uncontrolled infection, other autoimmune disease, pregnancy or lactation was left out. As for this clonotype: Its antigen is as yet unknown.

The length of the CDR3 is 18 residues. The germline gives CDR1 SGHTA, CDR2 FQGNSA. V shed 2 bases and J 1 base; nucleotides not matched to a gene: 7. RNA transcripts served as the template for amplifying TCR beta CDR3 regions. The HTBI primer set drove a first-round RT-PCR of the TCR CDR3. Each CDR3 protein is one row after TCRdb ran MiXCR on the multiplex PCR reads. Of some 600,000 distinct CDR3 sequences in the sample, approximately 44% were seen once. The chain uses TRBV7-2 and TRBJ2-2; 10 bases match TRBD2. This clonotype originated in a woman aged 18-29 years with Graves' hyperthyroidism. Sequencing used peripheral blood or thyroid tissue (not recorded which). The CDR3 sequence is CASSLPPSGSGNTGELFF. In nucleotides, the CDR3 is TGTGCCAGCAGCTTACCCCCTAGCGGGAGTGGGAACACCGGGGAGCTGTTTTTT.